The 27 T cell receptor beta chains below come from one sample, sequenced in a study of shared T cell receptors in the human thymus. Sequencing was performed with immunoSEQ multiplex PCR; in TCRdb, only in-frame clones are kept and a portion is missing. The sample includes about 660,000 clones, roughly 86% of them seen just once. This same sample was also part of a study on human thymus T cells.

Sequencing was performed on thymocytes. Receptors originate from a boy in the first two years of life with a congenital heart defect.

The V gene is TRBV27, the J gene TRBJ2-3; D possibly corresponds to TRBD2 (7 bases). Trimming stripped 3 bases from V and 2 bases from J, with 15 bases between. The CDR3 length is 16 residues. In germline, CDR1 is MNHEY, CDR2 SMNVEV (reference sequence). The CDR3 reads CASSFRGRGTTDTQYF. CDR3 nucleotide sequence: TGTGCCAGCAGTTTTAGGGGGAGGGGGACCACAGATACGCAGTATTTT.

The chain uses TRBV4-3 and TRBJ2-5; TRBD1 might be the D (5 bases). V shed 4 bases and J shed 1 base, with 7 bases lying between them. Germline V CDR1 and CDR2: LGHNA, YSLEER. There are 13 residues in the CDR3. As DNA, the CDR3 is TGCGCCAGCAGCCGGACATTCCAAGAGACCCAGTACTTC. Protein sequence: CASSRTFQETQYF.

CDR3 region: CASSLGPRGLAGSEQFF. The DNA of the CDR3 is TGCGCCAGCAGCTTGGGGCCTCGCGGACTAGCGGGCAGTGAGCAGTTCTTC. This chain links TRBV5-1 with TRBJ2-1; TRBD2 matches 11 bases. Germline-derived CDR1 and CDR2 are SGHRS and YFSETQ. The CDR3 consists of 17 residues. With 0 bases clipped from V and 9 bases from J, the junction kept 11 bases outside the gene matches.

J is TRBJ2-7 and V is TRBV25-1, with D tentatively TRBD1 (5 bases). Trimming removed 6 bases from V and 6 bases from J, with 12 bases in between. The CDR3 contains 12 residues. Germline V CDR1 and CDR2: MGHDK, SYGVNS. The CDR3 DNA reads as TGTGCCAGCAGGGGGCGAGTAGGCGAGCAGTACTTC. This codes for CASRGRVGEQYF.

The chain joins TRBV6-1 to TRBJ1-2; D not certain. V dropped 0 bases and J dropped 4 bases, with 18 bases sitting between them. This CDR3 region has 17 residues. The germline gives CDR1 MNHNS, CDR2 SASEGT. CDR3 nucleotide sequence: TGTGCCAGCAGTGAAGCGATGGAGCGGAAGGTCCTCTATGGCTACACCTTC. This encodes CASSEAMERKVLYGYTF.

As concerns this clone: The sample has other DNA sequences that encode this CDR3 too. J is TRBJ1-6 and V is TRBV5-1; 10 positions match TRBD1. V shed 4 bases, J shed 4 bases, and the junction held 11 bases outside the gene matches. The germline gives CDR1 SGHRS, CDR2 YFSETQ. CDR3 length equals 18 residues. In DNA, the CDR3 is TGCGCCAGCAGCCGAGGACAGGGGGTGAGTTCGTATAATTCACCCCTCCACTTT. Its translation is CASSRGQGVSSYNSPLHF. Using reference TRBV5-1 and TRBJ1-6 for the parts outside the CDR3, the full variable domain is KAGVTQTPRYLIKTRGQQVTLSCSPISGHRSVSWYQQTPGQGLQFLFEYFSETQRNKGNFPGRFSGRQFSNSRSEMNVSTLELGDSALYLCASSRGQGVSSYNSPLHFGNGTRLTVT.

This rearrangement joins TRBV6-1 to TRBJ2-7; no clear D gene. V gave up 7 bases and J gave up 2 bases, with 12 bases separating them. The CDR3 length is 13 residues. The germline CDR1 and CDR2 sequences are MNHNS and SASEGT. The CDR3 DNA sequence: TGTGCCAGCATTTCAGGTGTCACCTACGAGCAGTACTTC. Translating it yields CASISGVTYEQYF.

The genes are TRBV7-2 and TRBJ2-7; no clear D gene. This CDR3 is built from 15 residues. From germline, CDR1 is SGHTA and CDR2 FQGNSA. Between the trimmed V and J ends, which lost 3 bases and 7 bases, there was a span of 19 bases. CDR3 sequence reads: CASSFRRGALGEQYF. The CDR3 DNA is TGTGCCAGCAGCTTTAGGAGAGGAGCCTTAGGAGAGCAGTACTTC.

The gene calls are TRBV4-1 and TRBJ2-1; TRBD2 matches at 8 bases. Germline V CDR1 and CDR2: MGHRA, YSYEKL. The CDR3 totals 18 residues. V dropped 1 base and J dropped 3; count of bases not matched to a gene: 11. This CDR3 reads CASSQGKTTAGVYNEQFF. CDR3 sequence (DNA): TGCGCCAGCAGCCAAGGGAAAACTACAGCGGGAGTCTACAATGAGCAGTTCTTC.

This chain joins TRBV7-2 and TRBJ2-5; 8 positions agree with TRBD2. V shed 6 bases, J shed 5 bases, and the junction held 14 bases outside the gene matches. The germline gives CDR1 SGHTA, CDR2 FQGNSA. The CDR3 covers 16 residues. The CDR3 spells CASSLTGTRRRETQYF. CDR3 in DNA: TGTGCCAGCAGTTTAACCGGGACTAGAAGGCGGGAGACCCAGTACTTC.

The J gene is TRBJ1-2, the V gene TRBV5-1, with TRBD1 matching 7 bases. V was pared by 4 bases and J by 0 bases, with 15 bases of the junction left unmatched. The length of the CDR3 is 18 residues. CDR1 SGHRS and CDR2 YFSETQ come from the germline V gene. The CDR3: CASSLEPGQFKANYGYTF. The CDR3 bases are TGCGCCAGCAGCCTCGAACCGGGACAGTTCAAGGCTAACTATGGCTACACCTTC.

This clone was seen just once. This sequence joins TRBV5-6 and TRBJ2-3; 8 bases map to TRBD2. The CDR3 runs 17 residues. Germline CDR1 reads SGHDT; CDR2 reads YYEEEE. Unmatched junction bases numbered 13, after V lost 2 bases and J lost 5 bases. CDR3 amino acids: CASSLPPGLGVVDTQYF. The CDR3 region has the DNA TGTGCCAGCAGCTTACCACCGGGACTAGGGGTTGTAGATACGCAGTATTTT.

The chain employs TRBV11-2 and TRBJ1-4; D remains ambiguous. The CDR3 length is 19 residues. V shed 6 bases and J shed 2 bases, with 25 bases lying between them. Germline values: CDR1 SGHAT, CDR2 FQNNGV. The CDR3, as DNA: TGTGCCAGCAGTCCCCCCCCTACAGAAATTAAGTCGACTAATGAAAAACTGTTTTTT. Translated: CASSPPPTEIKSTNEKLFF.

This clone has a single count. This chain uses TRBV7-6 with TRBJ2-5; 9 bases are a match to TRBD2. Germline assignment: CDR1 SGHVS and CDR2 FNYEAQ. With 0 bases clipped from V and 5 bases from J, the junction kept 16 bases outside the gene matches. The CDR3 is 19 residues long. In nucleotides, the CDR3 is TGTGCCAGCAGCTTAGCTTATTGGACGGTCGGGACTAGCATCGAGACCCAGTACTTC. This gives the protein CASSLAYWTVGTSIETQYF.

J is TRBJ2-5 and V is TRBV27; 7 bases are a match to TRBD1. This CDR3 is built from 16 residues. Losses at the gene ends were 7 bases for V and 4 bases for J; bases not matched to a gene: 15. Per germline, CDR1 MNHEY and CDR2 SMNVEV (reference sequence). The CDR3 nucleotides read TGTGCCAGCAAAAAAAGAGGGGGCATCTATCCAGAGACCCAGTACTTC. Encoded protein: CASKKRGGIYPETQYF.

The CDR3 here is CASSLRGTSGGRSYNEQFF. CDR3 DNA: TGTGCCAGCAGCTTACGCGGGACTAGCGGGGGTAGGTCCTACAATGAGCAGTTCTTC. V and J are TRBV7-3 and TRBJ2-1; 14 bases align to TRBD2. Germline loops: CDR1 SGHTA, CDR2 FQGTGA. The CDR3 sequence is 19 residues long. Unmatched junction bases numbered 7, after V lost 2 bases and J lost 1 base.

The genes are TRBV20-1 and TRBJ1-1, with D possibly matching TRBD1 (5 bases). V lost 1 base to trimming and J lost 6 bases, with 6 bases between them. CDR3 length: 11 amino acids. Germline V lookup: CDR1 DFQATT, CDR2 SNEGSKA (reference sequence). The DNA of the CDR3 is TGCAGTGCTAGAGGGGGCCCTGAAGCTTTCTTT. Translation gives CSARGGPEAFF.

The V call is TRBV7-2, the J call TRBJ1-6; 9 bases align to TRBD1. With 4 bases clipped from V and 8 bases from J, the junction kept 3 bases outside the gene matches. Germline V lookup: CDR1 SGHTA, CDR2 FQGNSA. The CDR3 totals 14 residues. CDR3 bases: TGTGCCAGCAGCTATAACAGGGGGCATTCACCCCTCCACTTT. This encodes CASSYNRGHSPLHF.

This clone has just a few counts. V usage is TRBV5-1 and J usage is TRBJ1-4, with 10 bases identical to TRBD1. The V gene's germline CDR1 is SGHRS and CDR2 YFSETQ. The V segment lost 0 bases and the J segment 8 bases; nucleotides outside the gene matches: 10. This CDR3 is 17 amino acids long. The CDR3 sequence is CASSLGDRGEENEKLFF. The CDR3 DNA reads as TGCGCCAGCAGCTTGGGGGACAGGGGAGAGGAAAACGAAAAACTGTTTTTT.

CDR3 protein: CSVKEELGSTGTNEKLFF. The CDR3 DNA reads TGCAGCGTTAAGGAGGAATTGGGATCTACCGGGACTAATGAAAAACTGTTTTTT. V gene TRBV29-1 combines with J gene TRBJ1-4, with no clear D. The ends were cut back, 5 bases at V and 2 bases at J, with 24 bases in the middle. Germline V gene data show CDR1 as SQVTM and CDR2 as ANQGSEA. The CDR3 consists of 18 residues.

The rearrangement uses TRBV6-1 and TRBJ1-5; maybe TRBD1 (5 bases). The V end lost 0 bases, the J end lost 0 bases, and 15 bases lay between the germline ends. The CDR3 contains 18 residues. Germline CDR1 reads MNHNS; CDR2 reads SASEGT. The chain's CDR3 is CASSEAILPGNSNQPQHF. The CDR3 DNA follows: TGTGCCAGCAGTGAAGCAATTCTCCCAGGGAATAGCAATCAGCCCCAGCATTTT.

V and J are TRBV10-3 and TRBJ2-2, with TRBD2 matching over 9 bases. The ends lost 7 bases at V and 0 bases at J; junction bases unmatched: 9. This CDR3 spans 17 amino acids. The germline V gene has CDR1 ENHRY and CDR2 SYGVKD. The CDR3 here is CAIKASGVNTNTGELFF. The CDR3 DNA reads TGTGCCATCAAGGCTAGCGGGGTCAATACGAACACCGGGGAGCTGTTTTTT.

The chain carries TRBV9 and TRBJ1-4, with 9 bases lining up with TRBD1. Germline trimming cut 0 bases from V and 8 bases from J; bases unmatched to any gene: 17. This CDR3 spans 19 amino acids. Per germline, CDR1 SGDLS and CDR2 YYNGEE. CDR3 DNA sequence: TGTGCCAGCAGCGTAGTCATGTTCAGCCCGGGACAGGGACCCGAAAAACTGTTTTTT. Encoded protein: CASSVVMFSPGQGPEKLFF.

CDR3 DNA sequence: TGTGCCACCACAGTGCGTAAAGGCCCAATATATTACGAGCAGTACTTC. Translated: CATTVRKGPIYYEQYF. This rearrangement joins TRBV28 to TRBJ2-7; D gene ambiguous. The CDR3 is 16 amino acids. Germline V CDR1 and CDR2: MDHEN, SYDVKM. V lost 10 bases to trimming and J lost 4 bases, with 26 bases between them.

The J gene is TRBJ2-3, the V gene TRBV4-3; the D gene is possibly TRBD1 (7 bases). Germline V gene lookup returns CDR1 LGHNA and CDR2 YSLEER. This CDR3 is 17 amino acids long. The V and J ends lost 0 bases and 1 base respectively, with 14 bases between them. CDR3 coding DNA: TGCGCCAGCAGCCAAGATAGCGGTGGGACAGGCACAGATACGCAGTATTTT. As protein: CASSQDSGGTGTDTQYF.

The V call is TRBV11-2, the J call TRBJ1-1, with 7 bases matching TRBD1. Germline-derived CDR1 and CDR2 are SGHAT and FQNNGV. J gave up 1 base and V 6 bases, and 14 bases lay outside the gene matches. The CDR3 totals 17 residues. The CDR3 nucleotides read TGTGCCAGCAGGCAAACAGGGGCGACAAATGAGAACACTGAAGCTTTCTTT. This translates into CASRQTGATNENTEAFF.

This rearrangement joins TRBV10-3 to TRBJ2-3; D unclear. Trimming cost V 2 bases and J 2 bases, with 8 bases left between them. The CDR3 runs 14 residues. Germline CDR1 ENHRY, CDR2 SYGVKD. The CDR3 coding sequence is TGTGCCATCAGTGAGCCGCGTCCCACAGATACGCAGTATTTT. It translates to CAISEPRPTDTQYF.